This paragraph covers one TCR beta chain sequence. Some clones are missing from TCRdb's copy, which holds only in-frame ones; the method was immunoSEQ multiplex PCR. The sample records 55,000 to 75,000 clones, about 95% being singletons. These data belong to a study of technical replicates of blood from several donors. Trimming shortened V by 4 bases and J by 2 bases, and 11 bases separated the two germline ends. The germline V gene has CDR1 SNHLY and CDR2 FYNNEI. This CDR3 contains 14 residues. This TCR derives from a human donor in good health. Some clones in this sample may be carry-over from other donors' samples. The V and J genes are TRBV2 and TRBJ1-1, with D uncertain. Sequenced input: PBMCs. CDR3 DNA sequence: TGTGCCAGCAGTGCAGAACCCTTAAACACTGAAGCTTTCTTT. Translation gives CASSAEPLNTEAFF.